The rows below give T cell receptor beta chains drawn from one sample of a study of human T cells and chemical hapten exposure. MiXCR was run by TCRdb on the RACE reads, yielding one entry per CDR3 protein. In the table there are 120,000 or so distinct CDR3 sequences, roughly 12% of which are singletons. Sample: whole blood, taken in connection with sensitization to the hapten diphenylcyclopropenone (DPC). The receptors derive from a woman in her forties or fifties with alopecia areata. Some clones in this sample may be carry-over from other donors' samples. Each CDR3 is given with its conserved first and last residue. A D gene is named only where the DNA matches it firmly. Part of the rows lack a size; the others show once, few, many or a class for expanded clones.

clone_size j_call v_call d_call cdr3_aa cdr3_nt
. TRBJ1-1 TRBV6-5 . CASSPDGQGLYTEAFF TGTGCCAGCAGCCCCGACGGGCAGGGACTCTACACTGAAGCTTTCTTT
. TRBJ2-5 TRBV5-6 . CASSPISGSYQETQYF TGTGCCAGCAGCCCTATAAGCGGGTCGTACCAAGAGACCCAGTACTTC
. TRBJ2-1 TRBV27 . CASSFPVGGYNEQFF TGTGCCAGCAGTTTCCCTGTGGGGGGCTACAATGAGCAGTTCTTC
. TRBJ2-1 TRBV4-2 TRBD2 CASSQGVAGNEQFF TGTGCCAGCAGCCAAGGGGTAGCGGGCAATGAGCAGTTCTTC
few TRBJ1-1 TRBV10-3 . CAIRGPLNTEAFF TGTGCCATCAGGGGCCCGTTGAACACTGAAGCTTTCTTT
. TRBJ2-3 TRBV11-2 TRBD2 CASSFTGGADTQYF TGTGCCAGCAGCTTTACCGGGGGGGCCGATACGCAGTATTTT
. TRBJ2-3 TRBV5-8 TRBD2 CASSGGTSAWGTDTQYF TGTGCCAGCAGCGGGGGGACTAGCGCCTGGGGCACAGATACGCAGTATTTT
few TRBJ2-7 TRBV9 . CASSVAGGPGEQYF TGTGCCAGCAGCGTAGCGGGGGGCCCGGGTGAGCAGTACTTC
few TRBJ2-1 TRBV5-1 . CASSLEGQYNEQFF TGCGCCAGCAGCTTGGAAGGACAATACAATGAGCAGTTCTTC
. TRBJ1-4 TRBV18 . CASSLSPNEKLFF TGTGCCAGCTCACTTAGTCCGAATGAAAAACTGTTTTTT
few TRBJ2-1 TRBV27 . CASSYAGTYNEQFF TGTGCCAGCAGTTACGCGGGGACCTACAATGAGCAGTTCTTC
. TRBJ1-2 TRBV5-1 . CASSLDGRGNYGYTF TGCGCCAGCAGCTTGGACGGCAGAGGAAACTATGGCTACACCTTC
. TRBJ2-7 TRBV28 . CASSVPDSLRSYEQYF TGTGCCAGCAGTGTCCCGGACAGCTTGAGATCCTACGAGCAGTACTTC
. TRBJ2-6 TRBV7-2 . CVSRLGGSGANVLTF TGTGTCAGCAGGCTAGGGGGGTCTGGGGCCAACGTCCTGACTTTC
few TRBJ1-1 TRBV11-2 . CASSSGTPKDTFF TGTGCCAGCAGCTCCGGGACACCCAAGGATACTTTCTTT
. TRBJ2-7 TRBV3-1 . CASSPTTLMGEQYF TGTGCCAGCAGCCCAACAACGCTGATGGGGGAGCAGTACTTC
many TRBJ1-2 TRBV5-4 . CASSLEPSYGYTF TGTGCCAGCAGCCTGGAGCCGTCCTATGGCTACACCTTC
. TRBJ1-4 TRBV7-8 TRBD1 CASSLGTGPSATNEKLFF TGTGCCAGCAGCTTAGGGACAGGGCCCTCCGCAACTAATGAAAAACTGTTTTTT
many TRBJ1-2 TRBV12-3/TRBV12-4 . CASSAQGFYGYTF TGTGCCAGCAGTGCACAGGGTTTCTATGGCTACACCTTC
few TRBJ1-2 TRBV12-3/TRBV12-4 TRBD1 CASVPGGRIYGYTF TGTGCCAGCGTACCAGGGGGCAGGATCTATGGCTACACCTTC
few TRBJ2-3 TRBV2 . CASSGGAGATDTQYF TGTGCCAGCAGTGGGGGCGCGGGGGCCACAGATACGCAGTATTTT
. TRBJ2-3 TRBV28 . CASTLIGGDTQYF TGTGCCAGCACCTTAATCGGCGGAGATACGCAGTATTTT
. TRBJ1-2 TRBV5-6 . CASSGGHLYDYTF TGTGCCAGCAGCGGGGGACACCTCTATGACTACACCTTC
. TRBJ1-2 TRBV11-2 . CASSSSGRDYGYTF TGTGCCAGCAGCTCCTCCGGCAGGGACTATGGCTACACCTTC
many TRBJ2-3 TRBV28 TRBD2 CASSLGLAGDTQYF TGTGCCAGCAGTTTGGGACTAGCTGGCGATACGCAGTATTTT
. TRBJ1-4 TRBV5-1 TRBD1 CASSSQGVKEKLFF TGCGCCAGCAGCTCCCAGGGGGTGAAGGAAAAACTGTTTTTT
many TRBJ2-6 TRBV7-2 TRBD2 CASSLVSGGVSGANVLTF TGTGCCAGCAGCTTAGTGAGCGGGGGAGTTTCTGGGGCCAACGTCCTGACTTTC
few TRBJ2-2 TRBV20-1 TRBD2 CSASIAGVNTGELFF TGCAGTGCTAGTATAGCGGGGGTGAACACCGGGGAGCTGTTTTTT